One T cell receptor beta chain is described in this entry. Germline CDR1 reads SEHNR; CDR2 reads FQNEAQ (reference sequence). There are 13 residues in the CDR3. The V and J ends lost 5 bases and 5 bases respectively, with 12 bases between them. Data came from immunoSEQ multiplex PCR; TCRdb stores just in-frame clones and leaves some out. This table holds under 170,000 clones, roughly 85% found once. This sample was taken from a study of blood T cell repertoires in COVID-19. Input material: peripheral blood. V gene TRBV7-9 combines with J gene TRBJ2-5; a possible D gene is TRBD1 (6 bases). This clonotype was obtained from a man between 65 and 85 years old with acute or convalescent COVID-19. The CDR3 DNA sequence: TGTGCCAGCAGCCTCAGGGGTACGGAGACCCAGTACTTC. This gives the protein CASSLRGTETQYF. The full variable domain, completed using reference TRBV7-9 and TRBJ2-5, is DTGVSQNPRHKITKRGQNVTFRCDPISEHNRLYWYRQTLGQGPEFLTYFQNEAQLEKSRLLSDRFSAERPKGSFSTLEIQRTEQGDSAMYLCASSLRGTETQYFGPGTRLLVL.